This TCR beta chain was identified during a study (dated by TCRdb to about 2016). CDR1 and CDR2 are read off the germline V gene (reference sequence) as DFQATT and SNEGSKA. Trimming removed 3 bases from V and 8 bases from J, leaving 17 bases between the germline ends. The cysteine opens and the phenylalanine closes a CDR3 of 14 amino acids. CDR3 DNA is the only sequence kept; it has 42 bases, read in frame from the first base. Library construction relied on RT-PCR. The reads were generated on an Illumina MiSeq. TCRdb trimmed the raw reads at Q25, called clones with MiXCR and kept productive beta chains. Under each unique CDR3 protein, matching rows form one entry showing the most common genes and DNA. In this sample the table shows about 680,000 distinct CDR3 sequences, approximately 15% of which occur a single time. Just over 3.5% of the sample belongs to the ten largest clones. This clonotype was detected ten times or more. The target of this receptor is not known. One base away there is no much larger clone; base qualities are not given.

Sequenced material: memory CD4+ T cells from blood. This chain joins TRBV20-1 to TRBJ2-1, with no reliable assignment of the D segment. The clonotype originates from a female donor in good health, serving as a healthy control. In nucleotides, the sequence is TGCAGTGCTAGGCGTTTCGGATCCCAGGATGAGCAGTTCTTC. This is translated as CSARRFGSQDEQFF.